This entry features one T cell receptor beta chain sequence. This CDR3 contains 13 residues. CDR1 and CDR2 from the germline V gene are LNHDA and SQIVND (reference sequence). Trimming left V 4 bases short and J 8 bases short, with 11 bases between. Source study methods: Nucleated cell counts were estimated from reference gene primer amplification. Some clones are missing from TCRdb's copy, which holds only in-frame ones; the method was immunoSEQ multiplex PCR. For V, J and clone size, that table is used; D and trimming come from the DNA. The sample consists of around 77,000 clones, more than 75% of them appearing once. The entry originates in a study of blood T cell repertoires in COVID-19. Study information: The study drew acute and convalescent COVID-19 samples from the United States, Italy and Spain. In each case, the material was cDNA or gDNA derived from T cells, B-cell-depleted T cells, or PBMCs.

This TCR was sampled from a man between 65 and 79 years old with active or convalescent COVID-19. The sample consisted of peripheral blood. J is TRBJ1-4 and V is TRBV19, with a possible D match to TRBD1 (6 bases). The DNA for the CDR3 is TGTGCCAGTAGTACAGGGGTGAGGGAAAAACTGTTTTTT. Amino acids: CASSTGVREKLFF. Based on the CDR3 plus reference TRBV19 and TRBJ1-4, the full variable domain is DGGITQSPKYLFRKEGQNVTLSCEQNLNHDAMYWYRQDPGQGLRLIYYSQIVNDFQKGDIAEGYSVSREKKESFPLTVTSAQKNPTAFYLCASSTGVREKLFFGSGTQLSVL.